The rows below give T cell receptor beta chains drawn from one sample of a study of human thymus T cells. Produced via immunoSEQ multiplex PCR; TCRdb's table is partial and in-frame only. The table records about 43,000 clones, about 95% of them present only once. The sample taken for sequencing was blood. The receptors originated from a girl in the first two years of life with a congenital heart defect but otherwise immunologically healthy. The CDR3 runs from the conserved cysteine through the conserved F or W. The D gene is left open where the match is weak. The listing skips clone size in some rows; elsewhere it reads once, few, many or a size class.

D gene	clone size	V gene	J gene	CDR3 DNA	CDR3 protein
TRBD1	NA	TRBV9	TRBJ1-2	TGTGCCAGCAGCGTAGAGGACAGGGTTGACTATGGCTACACCTTC	CASSVEDRVDYGYTF
NA	NA	TRBV5-6	TRBJ2-5	TGTGCCAGCAGCTTGGGACAGGCCCAAGAGACCCAGTACTTC	CASSLGQAQETQYF
NA	NA	TRBV29-1	TRBJ1-2	TGCAGCGCCGTGGACAACTCCTATGGCTACACCTTC	CSAVDNSYGYTF
TRBD1	NA	TRBV5-8	TRBJ2-7	TGTGCCAGCAGTTGGTGGACAGGGGGACTCAATAGAGAGCAGTACTTC	CASSWWTGGLNREQYF
TRBD2	NA	TRBV27	TRBJ2-7	TGTGCCAGCAGTCCTAGCGGGAGACGGAACGAGCAGTACTTC	CASSPSGRRNEQYF
NA	NA	TRBV28	TRBJ1-4	TGTGCCAGCAGTCGGGCAAATTATAATGAAAAACTGTTTTTT	CASSRANYNEKLFF
TRBD2	once	TRBV11-2	TRBJ2-1	TGTGCCAGCAGCTCCCTAGCGGGCCCCGACAATGAGCAGTTCTTC	CASSSLAGPDNEQFF
NA	NA	TRBV5-4	TRBJ1-3	TGTGCCAGCAGCTTGGCTGGGGGGGGAAACACCATATATTTT	CASSLAGGGNTIYF
TRBD1	NA	TRBV19	TRBJ1-5	TGTGCCAGTAGACAGGCGGGACAGGGGGTCCAGCCCCAGCATTTT	CASRQAGQGVQPQHF
TRBD1	NA	TRBV11-2	TRBJ1-2	TGTGCCAGCAGCCCCTTGACAGGGAATGGCTACACCTTC	CASSPLTGNGYTF
TRBD1	NA	TRBV5-6	TRBJ2-6	TGTGCCAGCAGCTTACAGGGGATCCCTGGGGCCAACGTCCTGACTTTC	CASSLQGIPGANVLTF
NA	NA	TRBV30	TRBJ2-1	TGTGCCTGGAGTATGACAGTCCCTACCTACAATGAGCAGTTCTTC	CAWSMTVPTYNEQFF
TRBD2	NA	TRBV4-3	TRBJ2-1	TGCGCCAGCAGCCAAGCCATGACTAGCGGGAGGGGGAGGAATGAGCAGTTCTTC	CASSQAMTSGRGRNEQFF
NA	NA	TRBV11-2	TRBJ2-2	TGTGCCAGCAGCCACATACGACAGTACGCGAACACCGGGGAGCTGTTTTTT	CASSHIRQYANTGELFF
TRBD1	NA	TRBV6-6	TRBJ2-7	TGTGCCAGCAGTTACTCGATCGGACAGGGCTACGAGCAGTACTTC	CASSYSIGQGYEQYF
NA	NA	TRBV29-1	TRBJ2-5	TGCAGCGTACCGCGTGGGGCCCGCGGGACCCAGTACTTC	CSVPRGARGTQYF
TRBD2	NA	TRBV20-1	TRBJ2-1	TGCAGTGCTAGGCCGGGGGGGGAGCAGTTCTTC	CSARPGGEQFF
NA	once	TRBV27	TRBJ2-2	TGTGCCAGCAGTTTAAGGGGGGCGAACACCGGGGAGCTGTTTTTT	CASSLRGANTGELFF
TRBD1	NA	TRBV7-2	TRBJ1-5	TGTGCCAGCAGCCCCCGGACAGGGGGGACCAATCAGCCCCAGCATTTT	CASSPRTGGTNQPQHF
NA	NA	TRBV5-1	TRBJ1-1	TGCGCCGGCAGCTTGGGCGGTAAGGGAGCTTTCTTT	CAGSLGGKGAFF
TRBD2	NA	TRBV29-1	TRBJ2-1	TGCAGCGTTTCGGGACTAGCGGTTTCCTACAATGAGCAGTTCTTC	CSVSGLAVSYNEQFF
TRBD1	NA	TRBV14	TRBJ2-5	TGTGCCAGCAGCCAAGCTGGGACAGGGGGACTTCAAGAGACCCAGTACTTC	CASSQAGTGGLQETQYF
TRBD1	NA	TRBV5-1	TRBJ1-2	TGCGCCAGCAGCTTTCCGGGACAGGGGGCGTCGGAGGGTGGCTACACCTTC	CASSFPGQGASEGGYTF
NA	NA	TRBV7-2	TRBJ2-7	TGTGCCAGCAGCCGTAACGGGGGAAGGGTCACCGAGCAGTACTTC	CASSRNGGRVTEQYF
TRBD2	NA	TRBV10-3	TRBJ2-5	TGTGCCATCAGGGATTCTAGCGGGGAAGAGACCCAGTACTTC	CAIRDSSGEETQYF
NA	NA	TRBV21-1	TRBJ2-1	TGTGCCAGCAGCACCCGACTAGCGGGAGAGGGAAATGAGCAGTTCTTC	CASSTRLAGEGNEQFF
TRBD1	NA	TRBV30	TRBJ2-1	TGTGCCTGGAGTGCCCCCGGGACAGCAGCCTACAATGAGCAGTTCTTC	CAWSAPGTAAYNEQFF
TRBD2	once	TRBV6-5	TRBJ2-1	TGTGCCAGCAGACTAGGACTAGCGGCATACAATGAGCAGTTCTTC	CASRLGLAAYNEQFF
TRBD1	few	TRBV7-9	TRBJ1-2	TGTGCCAGCAGCCGGACAGGGGCTTATGGCTACACCTTC	CASSRTGAYGYTF
NA	NA	TRBV5-1	TRBJ2-7	TGCGCCAGCAGCTTTGGGACTTCCTACGAGCAGTACTTC	CASSFGTSYEQYF
NA	NA	TRBV10-3	TRBJ1-2	TGTGCCATCAGTGAGTCGTGGGTTGGCTATGGCTACACCTTC	CAISESWVGYGYTF
NA	NA	TRBV6-6	TRBJ2-1	TGTGCCAGCAGTACCTGGAGACAGGAGCAGTTCTTC	CASSTWRQEQFF
TRBD1	NA	TRBV5-6	TRBJ1-1	TGTGCCAGCAGCCGTGACAGGGGGCGAGGGAACACTGAAGCTTTCTTT	CASSRDRGRGNTEAFF
NA	NA	TRBV19	TRBJ1-1	TGTGCCAGTAGTACGCCGGAGCCGAACACTGAAGCTTTCTTT	CASSTPEPNTEAFF
NA	NA	TRBV10-3	TRBJ2-7	TGTGCCACCCAAACCCCTAGCTCCTACGAGCAGTACTTC	CATQTPSSYEQYF
NA	NA	TRBV7-8	TRBJ2-5	TGTGCCAGCAGCCTGGCTTGGGGGGCGGTGCAGGAGACCCAGTACTTC	CASSLAWGAVQETQYF
TRBD1	NA	TRBV30	TRBJ2-3	TGTGCCTGGAGTGTAGGGACAGGGAAGACAGATACGCAGTATTTT	CAWSVGTGKTDTQYF
TRBD1	NA	TRBV10-1	TRBJ1-3	TGCGCCAGCAGTGAAAGGACAGGGTGGAACACCATATATTTT	CASSERTGWNTIYF
NA	NA	TRBV5-1	TRBJ2-7	TGCGCCAGCAGCTCGGGCTACGGGAGCGAGCAGTACTTC	CASSSGYGSEQYF
TRBD2	NA	TRBV11-3	TRBJ2-2	TGTGCCAGCAGCTTAGGTGGGAGGGGACGGACGACCGGGGAGCTGTTTTTT	CASSLGGRGRTTGELFF
NA	NA	TRBV6-4	TRBJ2-3	TGTGCCAGCAGGCCGTATTTTTCTAGCACAGATACGCAGTATTTT	CASRPYFSSTDTQYF
NA	NA	TRBV9	TRBJ1-1	TGTGCCAGCAGCCGACCGGGCCTGAACACTGAAGCTTTCTTT	CASSRPGLNTEAFF
NA	few	TRBV4-1	TRBJ1-5	TGCGCCAGCAGCCCAAGATGGGGTAACGGCAATCAGCCCCAGCATTTT	CASSPRWGNGNQPQHF
TRBD1	NA	TRBV2	TRBJ2-5	TGTGCCAGCAATTCGGACAGGGGCTACCAAGAGACCCAGTACTTC	CASNSDRGYQETQYF
NA	NA	TRBV19	TRBJ2-4	TGTGCCAGTAGTATCGAGAACTCGAAAAACATTCAGTACTTC	CASSIENSKNIQYF
NA	NA	TRBV7-6	TRBJ1-2	TGTGCCAGCAGCTTCGGCAGGGATGCGGCTAACTATGGCTACACCTTC	CASSFGRDAANYGYTF
NA	NA	TRBV21-1	TRBJ2-1	TGTGCCAGCAGCAAAGGGGATTGGCTAGCGGGACATGAGCAGTTCTTC	CASSKGDWLAGHEQFF
NA	few	TRBV30	TRBJ2-3	TGTGCCTGGAGTTGGGGATCTAGCACAGATACGCAGTATTTT	CAWSWGSSTDTQYF